This paragraph covers one T cell receptor beta chain sequence. No antigen is known for it. All the people who gave samples were healthy bone marrow donors. The sample belongs to a study of cytomegalovirus exposure and HLA in healthy donors. Vbeta (60) and Jbeta (13) primers were used in the PCR. Sequenced by immunoSEQ multiplex PCR; TCRdb stores in-frame clones only, minus some. The table includes a few hundred thousand clones, roughly 80% detected once. Study results and caveats: It was only CMV serostatus that was available as immune exposure information. Accurate prediction of HLA-A and HLA-B alleles (for most subjects) was reportedly achieved from TCR beta sequences. Associated with cytomegalovirus, according to the listing, were around 170 TCR beta chains.

Per the germline V gene, CDR1 is SGDLS and CDR2 is YYNGEE. The CDR3 consists of 13 residues. J lost 5 bases, V lost 3 bases, and 3 bases had no gene match. J is TRBJ2-3 and V is TRBV9; 7 bases line up with TRBD2. The source material was PBMCs. The source of this sequence is a girl aged 2 to 10 in good health and CMV-seronegative. CDR3 residues: CASSGRERDTQYF. In nucleotides, the CDR3 is TGTGCCAGCAGCGGGCGGGAGCGAGATACGCAGTATTTT.